This T cell receptor beta chain is drawn from a study of radiotherapy plus CTLA-4 blockade in lung cancer. Study context: Of the patients, about 17% showed objective responses and about 30% attained disease control. Study-wide results and caveats: Subsequent to radiotherapy plus ipilimumab, tumor-derived TCR clones underwent expansion in blood. In blood, early T cell clone dynamics reportedly predicted response best, together with interferon-beta.

The assay was immunoSEQ multiplex PCR, and TCRdb's table has in-frame clones only and misses some. The sample consists of some 30,000 clones, 70% to 80% of them appearing once. Chemo-refractory metastatic non-small-cell lung cancer patients were treated with focal radiation plus CTLA-4 blockade with ipilimumab. Comments on this clone: Its antigen remains unknown. The same CDR3 also results from other DNA sequences found in this sample.

Germline CDR1 is MDHEN and CDR2 is SYDVKM. This CDR3 is 16 amino acids long. The trim removed 10 bases at V and 3 bases at J, leaving 16 bases unmatched. This chain joins TRBV28 and TRBJ2-7, with 9 bases matching TRBD2. This receptor was obtained from a human donor with non-small cell lung cancer who had stable disease on radiotherapy plus ipilimumab. The specimen was peripheral blood, collected from a patient treated with radiotherapy plus ipilimumab. CDR3 residues: CATRASGDSYLYEQYV. CDR3 sequence (DNA): TGTGCCACGAGGGCTAGCGGGGATTCGTACCTCTACGAGCAGTACGTC.